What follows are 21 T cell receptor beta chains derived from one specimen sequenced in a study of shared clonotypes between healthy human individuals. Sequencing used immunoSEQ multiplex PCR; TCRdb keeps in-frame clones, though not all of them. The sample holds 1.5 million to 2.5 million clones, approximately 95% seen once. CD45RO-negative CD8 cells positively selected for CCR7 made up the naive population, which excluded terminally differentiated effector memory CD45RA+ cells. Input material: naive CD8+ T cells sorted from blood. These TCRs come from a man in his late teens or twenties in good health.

The chain's CDR3 is CASSLDPGWGYEQYF. Here the CDR3 DNA reads TGTGCCAGCAGCTTAGACCCTGGGTGGGGTTACGAGCAGTACTTC. The V and J genes are TRBV7-9 and TRBJ2-7; D is uncertain. Germline V gene data show CDR1 as SEHNR and CDR2 as FQNEAQ (reference sequence). The V end lost 1 base, the J end lost 4 bases, and 14 bases lay between the germline ends. CDR3 length: 15 residues. Combining the CDR3 with reference TRBV7-9 and TRBJ2-7 gives the whole variable domain DTGVSQNPRHKITKRGQNVTFRCDPISEHNRLYWYRQTLGQGPEFLTYFQNEAQLEKSRLLSDRFSAERPKGSFSTLEIQRTEQGDSAMYLCASSLDPGWGYEQYFGPGTRLTVT.

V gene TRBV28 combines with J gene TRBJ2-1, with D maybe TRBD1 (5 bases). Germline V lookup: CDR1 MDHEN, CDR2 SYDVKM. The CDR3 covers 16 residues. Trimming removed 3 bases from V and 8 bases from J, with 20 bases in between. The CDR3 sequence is CASSFYQTDEEDEQFF. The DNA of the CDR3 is TGTGCCAGCAGTTTTTATCAGACAGACGAAGAGGATGAGCAGTTCTTC.

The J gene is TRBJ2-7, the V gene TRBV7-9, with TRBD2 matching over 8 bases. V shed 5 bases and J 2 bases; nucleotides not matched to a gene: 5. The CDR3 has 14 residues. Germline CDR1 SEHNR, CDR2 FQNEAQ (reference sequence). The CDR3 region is CASSPGLVPYEQYF. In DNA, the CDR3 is TGTGCCAGCAGCCCGGGACTAGTCCCCTACGAGCAGTACTTC. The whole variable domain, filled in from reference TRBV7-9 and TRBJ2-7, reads DTGVSQNPRHKITKRGQNVTFRCDPISEHNRLYWYRQTLGQGPEFLTYFQNEAQLEKSRLLSDRFSAERPKGSFSTLEIQRTEQGDSAMYLCASSPGLVPYEQYFGPGTRLTVT.

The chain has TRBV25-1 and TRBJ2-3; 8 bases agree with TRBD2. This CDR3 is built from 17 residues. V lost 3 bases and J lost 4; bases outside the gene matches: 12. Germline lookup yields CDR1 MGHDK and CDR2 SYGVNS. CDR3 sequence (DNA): TGTGCCAGCAGTGACTCATCAGCGGGAGCCAGGCCAGATACGCAGTATTTT. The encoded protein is CASSDSSAGARPDTQYF.

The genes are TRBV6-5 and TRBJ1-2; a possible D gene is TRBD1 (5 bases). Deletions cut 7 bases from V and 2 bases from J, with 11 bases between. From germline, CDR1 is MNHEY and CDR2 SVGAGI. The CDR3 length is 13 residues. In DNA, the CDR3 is TGTGCCAGCAACCCCGGGGGGAACTATGGCTACACCTTC. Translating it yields CASNPGGNYGYTF.

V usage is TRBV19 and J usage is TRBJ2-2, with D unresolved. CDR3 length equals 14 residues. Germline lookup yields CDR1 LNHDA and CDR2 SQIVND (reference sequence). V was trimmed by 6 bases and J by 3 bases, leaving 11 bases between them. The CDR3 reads CASSPLLYTGELFF. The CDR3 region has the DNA TGTGCCAGTAGCCCCCTCCTGTACACCGGGGAGCTGTTTTTT.

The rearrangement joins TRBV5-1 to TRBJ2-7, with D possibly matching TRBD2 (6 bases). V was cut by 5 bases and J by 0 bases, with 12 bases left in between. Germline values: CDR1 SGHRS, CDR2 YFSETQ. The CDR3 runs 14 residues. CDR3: CASRVTDYSYEQYF. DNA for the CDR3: TGCGCCAGCAGGGTGACGGACTACTCCTACGAGCAGTACTTC.

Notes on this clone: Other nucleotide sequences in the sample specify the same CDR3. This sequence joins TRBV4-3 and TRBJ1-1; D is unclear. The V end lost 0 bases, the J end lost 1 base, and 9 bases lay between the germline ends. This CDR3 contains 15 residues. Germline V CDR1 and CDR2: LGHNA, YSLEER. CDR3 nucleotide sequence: TGCGCCAGCAGCCAAGATGGAACGGGGAACACTGAAGCTTTCTTT. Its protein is CASSQDGTGNTEAFF.

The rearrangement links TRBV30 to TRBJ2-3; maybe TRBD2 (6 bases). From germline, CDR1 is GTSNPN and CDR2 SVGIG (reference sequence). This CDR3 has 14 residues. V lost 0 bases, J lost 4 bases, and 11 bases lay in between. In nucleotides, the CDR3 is TGTGCCTGGAGTGTAATCGGGGGTTCAGATACGCAGTATTTT. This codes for CAWSVIGGSDTQYF.

CDR3 coding DNA: TGTGCCAGCAGTGAAGGGGGACCCCTGAGCTCCTACAATGAGCAGTTCTTC. Protein product: CASSEGGPLSSYNEQFF. J is TRBJ2-1 and V is TRBV2; D is perhaps TRBD1 or TRBD2 (5 bases each). The V end lost 1 base, the J end lost 0 bases, and 13 bases lay between the germline ends. The germline V gene has CDR1 SNHLY and CDR2 FYNNEI. The CDR3 contains 17 residues.

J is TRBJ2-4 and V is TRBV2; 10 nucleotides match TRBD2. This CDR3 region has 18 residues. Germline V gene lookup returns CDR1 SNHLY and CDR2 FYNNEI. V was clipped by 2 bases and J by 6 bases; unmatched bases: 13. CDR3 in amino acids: CASSEISGLAGVLNIQYF. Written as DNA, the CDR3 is TGTGCCAGCAGTGAAATATCGGGGCTAGCGGGAGTTTTAAACATTCAGTACTTC.

The CDR3 reads CASSYSGVSEQFF. The DNA of the CDR3 is TGTGCCAGCAGTTATTCAGGGGTTTCTGAGCAGTTCTTC. The chain uses TRBV27 and TRBJ2-1; possible D gene TRBD1, 6 bases. Germline V gene sequence: CDR1 MNHEY, CDR2 SMNVEV (reference sequence). The V end lost 4 bases, the J end lost 9 bases, and 13 bases lay between the germline ends. The CDR3 is made up of 13 amino acids.

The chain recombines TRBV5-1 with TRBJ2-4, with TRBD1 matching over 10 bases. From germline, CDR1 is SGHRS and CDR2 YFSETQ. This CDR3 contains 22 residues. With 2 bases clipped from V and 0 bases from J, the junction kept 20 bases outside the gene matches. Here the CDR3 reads CASSFVTPGQGWVAVAKNIQYF. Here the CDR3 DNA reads TGCGCCAGCAGCTTTGTCACCCCGGGACAGGGGTGGGTAGCCGTAGCCAAAAACATTCAGTACTTC.

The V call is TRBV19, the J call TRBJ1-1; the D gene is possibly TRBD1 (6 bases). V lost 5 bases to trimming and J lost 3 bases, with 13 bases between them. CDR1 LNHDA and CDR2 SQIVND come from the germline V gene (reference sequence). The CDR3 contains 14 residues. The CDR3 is CASSLGGQHTEAFF. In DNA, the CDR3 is TGTGCCAGTAGTCTTGGCGGACAGCACACTGAAGCTTTCTTT.

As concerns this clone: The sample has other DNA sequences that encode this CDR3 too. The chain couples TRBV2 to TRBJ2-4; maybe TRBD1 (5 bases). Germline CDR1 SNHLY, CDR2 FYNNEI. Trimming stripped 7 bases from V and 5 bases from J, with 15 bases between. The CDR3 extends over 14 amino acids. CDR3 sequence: CASTPRTTENIQYF. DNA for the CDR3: TGTGCCAGCACCCCTAGAACGACAGAAAACATTCAGTACTTC. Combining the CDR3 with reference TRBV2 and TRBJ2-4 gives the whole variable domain EPEVTQTPSHQVTQMGQEVILRCVPISNHLYFYWYRQILGQKVEFLVSFYNNEISEKSEIFDDQFSVERPDGSNFTLKIRSTKLEDSAMYFCASTPRTTENIQYFGAGTRLSVL.

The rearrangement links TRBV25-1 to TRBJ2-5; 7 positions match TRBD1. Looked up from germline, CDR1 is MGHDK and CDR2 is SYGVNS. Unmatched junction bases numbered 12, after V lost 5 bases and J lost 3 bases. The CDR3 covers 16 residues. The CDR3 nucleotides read TGTGCCAGCAGTCACCCCCGGGACAGTCCCAAAGAGACCCAGTACTTC. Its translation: CASSHPRDSPKETQYF.

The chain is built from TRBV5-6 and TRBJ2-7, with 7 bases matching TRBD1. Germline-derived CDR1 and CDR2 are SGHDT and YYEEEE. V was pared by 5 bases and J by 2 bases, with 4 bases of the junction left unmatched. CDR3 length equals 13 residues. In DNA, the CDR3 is TGTGCCAGCAGGAAGACAGGGACCTACGAGCAGTACTTC. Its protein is CASRKTGTYEQYF.

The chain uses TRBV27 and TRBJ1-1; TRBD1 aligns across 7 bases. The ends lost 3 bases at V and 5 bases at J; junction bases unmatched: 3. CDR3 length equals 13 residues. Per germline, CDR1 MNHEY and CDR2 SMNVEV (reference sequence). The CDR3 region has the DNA TGTGCCAGCAGTTTTTTACAGGGGACTGAAGCTTTCTTT. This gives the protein CASSFLQGTEAFF.

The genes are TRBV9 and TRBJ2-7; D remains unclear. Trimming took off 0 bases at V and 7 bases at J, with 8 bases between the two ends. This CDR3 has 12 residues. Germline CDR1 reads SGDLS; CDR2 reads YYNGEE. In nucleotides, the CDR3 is TGTGCCAGCAGCGTAGATTTCGGGGAGCAGTACTTC. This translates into CASSVDFGEQYF.

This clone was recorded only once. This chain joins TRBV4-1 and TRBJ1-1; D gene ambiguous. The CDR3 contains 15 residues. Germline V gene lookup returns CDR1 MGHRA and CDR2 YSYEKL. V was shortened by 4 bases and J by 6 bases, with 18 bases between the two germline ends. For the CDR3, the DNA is TGCGCCAGCAGCCCCTATTCGAGGCGAGAGGCTGAAGCTTTCTTT. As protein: CASSPYSRREAEAFF.

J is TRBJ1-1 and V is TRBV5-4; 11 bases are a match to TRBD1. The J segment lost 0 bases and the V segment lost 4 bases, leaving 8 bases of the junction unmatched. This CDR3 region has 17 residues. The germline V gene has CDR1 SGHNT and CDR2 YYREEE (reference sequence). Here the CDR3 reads CASSVGTGGALNTEAFF. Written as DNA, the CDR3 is TGTGCCAGCAGCGTAGGGACAGGGGGAGCCCTGAACACTGAAGCTTTCTTT.